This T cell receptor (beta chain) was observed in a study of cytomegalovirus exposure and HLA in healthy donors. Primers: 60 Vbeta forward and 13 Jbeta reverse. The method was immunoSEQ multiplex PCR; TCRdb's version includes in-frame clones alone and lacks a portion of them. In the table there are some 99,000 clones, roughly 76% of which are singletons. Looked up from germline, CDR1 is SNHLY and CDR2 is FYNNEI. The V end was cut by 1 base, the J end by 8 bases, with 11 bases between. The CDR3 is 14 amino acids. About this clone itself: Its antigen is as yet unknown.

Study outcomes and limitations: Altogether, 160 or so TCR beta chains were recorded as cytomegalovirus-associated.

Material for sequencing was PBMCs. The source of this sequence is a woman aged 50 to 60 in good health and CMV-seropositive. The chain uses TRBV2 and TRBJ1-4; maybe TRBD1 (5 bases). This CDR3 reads CASSEVQAAEKLFF. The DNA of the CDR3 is TGTGCCAGCAGTGAAGTACAGGCAGCAGAAAAACTGTTTTTT.